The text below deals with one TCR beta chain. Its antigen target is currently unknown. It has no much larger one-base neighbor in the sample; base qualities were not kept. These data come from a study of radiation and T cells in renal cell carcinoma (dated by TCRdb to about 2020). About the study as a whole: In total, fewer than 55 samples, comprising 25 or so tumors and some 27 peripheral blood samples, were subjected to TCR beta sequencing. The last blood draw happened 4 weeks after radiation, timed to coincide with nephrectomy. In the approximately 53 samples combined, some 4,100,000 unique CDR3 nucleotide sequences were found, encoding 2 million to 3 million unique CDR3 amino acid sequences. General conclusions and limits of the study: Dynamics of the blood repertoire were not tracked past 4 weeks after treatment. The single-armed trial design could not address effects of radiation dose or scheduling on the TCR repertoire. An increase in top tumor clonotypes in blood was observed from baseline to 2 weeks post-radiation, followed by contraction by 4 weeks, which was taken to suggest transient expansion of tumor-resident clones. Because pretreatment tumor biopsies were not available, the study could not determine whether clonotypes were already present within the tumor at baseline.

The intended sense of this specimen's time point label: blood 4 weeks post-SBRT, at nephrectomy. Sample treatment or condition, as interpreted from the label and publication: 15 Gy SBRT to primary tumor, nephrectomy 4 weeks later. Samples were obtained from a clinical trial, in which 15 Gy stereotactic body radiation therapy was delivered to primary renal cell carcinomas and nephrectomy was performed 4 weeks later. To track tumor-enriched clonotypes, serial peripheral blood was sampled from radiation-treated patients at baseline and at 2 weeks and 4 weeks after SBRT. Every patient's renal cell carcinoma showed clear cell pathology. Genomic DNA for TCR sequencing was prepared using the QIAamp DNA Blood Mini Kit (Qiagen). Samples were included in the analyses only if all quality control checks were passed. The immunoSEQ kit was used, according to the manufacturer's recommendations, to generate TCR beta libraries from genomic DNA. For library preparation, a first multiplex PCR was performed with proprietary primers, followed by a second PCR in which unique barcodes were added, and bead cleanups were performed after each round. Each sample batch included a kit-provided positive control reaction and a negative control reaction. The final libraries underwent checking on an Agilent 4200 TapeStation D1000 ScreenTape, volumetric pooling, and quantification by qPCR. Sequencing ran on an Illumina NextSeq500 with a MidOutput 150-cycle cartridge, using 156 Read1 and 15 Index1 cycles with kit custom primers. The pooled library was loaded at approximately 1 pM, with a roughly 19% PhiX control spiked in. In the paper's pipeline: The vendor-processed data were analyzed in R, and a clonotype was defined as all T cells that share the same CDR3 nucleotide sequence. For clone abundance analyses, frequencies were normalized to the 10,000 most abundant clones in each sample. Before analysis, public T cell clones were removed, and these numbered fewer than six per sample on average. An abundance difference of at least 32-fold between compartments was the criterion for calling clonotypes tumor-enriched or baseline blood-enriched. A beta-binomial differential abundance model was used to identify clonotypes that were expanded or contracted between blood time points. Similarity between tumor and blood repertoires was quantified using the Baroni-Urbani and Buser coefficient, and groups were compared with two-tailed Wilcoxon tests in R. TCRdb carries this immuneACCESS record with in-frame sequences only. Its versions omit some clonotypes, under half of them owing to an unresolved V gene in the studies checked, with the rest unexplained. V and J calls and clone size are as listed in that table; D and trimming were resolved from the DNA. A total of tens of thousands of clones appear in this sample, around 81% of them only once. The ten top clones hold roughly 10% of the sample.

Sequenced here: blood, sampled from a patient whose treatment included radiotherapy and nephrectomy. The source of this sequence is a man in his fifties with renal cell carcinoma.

The CDR3 protein sequence reads: CAITGDSSYEQYF. The DNA sequence is given as TGTGCCATCACTGGGGACAGCTCCTACGAGCAGTACTTC. The sequence joins TRBV10-3 to TRBJ2-7, with TRBD1 matching 7 junction bases. The germline V gene encodes CDR1 ENHRY and CDR2 SYGVKD. From its cysteine to its phenylalanine, the CDR3 spans 13 amino acids. The read is trimmed to its CDR3 DNA, 39 bases read in frame from base 1. The V end gives up 7 bases and the J end 0 bases, leaving 3 bases in the junction not matched to a gene.